A selection of T cell receptor beta chains follows, all from one sample in a study of CD8 T cells in Susac syndrome. MiXCR was run by TCRdb on the immunoSEQ multiplex PCR reads, yielding one entry per CDR3 protein. The sample has fewer than 35,000 distinct CDR3 sequences, around 94% seen once; the top ten hold 0.25% to 0.35%. Material for sequencing was CD8+ T cells from PBMCs. These TCRs come from a human donor in good health. Each CDR3 is given without its conserved first and last residue. D genes are given only for firm matches.

>TRBV20-1|-|TRBJ2-4
SARPETEGKNIQY
>TRBV20-1|-|TRBJ1-2
SARDRQDDHIHGYT
>TRBV5-1|TRBD1|TRBJ2-7
ASSLEGTGDYEQY
>TRBV18|-|TRBJ1-2
ASSPEASSTYGYT
>TRBV5-6|TRBD1|TRBJ1-5
ASSLTGAHQPQH
>TRBV2|-|TRBJ2-4
ASIQTPDRTQNIQY
>TRBV7-6|TRBD1|TRBJ1-2
ASSQGASIYGYT
>TRBV9|TRBD2|TRBJ2-7
ASSVGGSGAYEQY
>TRBV6-6|TRBD1|TRBJ2-3
ASNDRDRGTDTQY
>TRBV5-6|-|TRBJ1-5
ASSTGRQPQH
>TRBV20-1|-|TRBJ2-2
SARAPNTGELF
>TRBV29-1|-|TRBJ1-2
SVEAENYGYT
>TRBV20-1|-|TRBJ2-5
SARAGRGLGETQY
>TRBV6-1|-|TRBJ2-3
ASSRYPRTSTDTQY
>TRBV7-2|TRBD1|TRBJ2-5
ASSHNRGLETQY
>TRBV7-9|-|TRBJ1-4
ASSLGQAATNEKLF
>TRBV27|-|TRBJ2-1
ASSLGRTLYNEQF
>TRBV12-3/TRBV12-4|TRBD1|TRBJ2-6
ASRNTGQGNSGANVLT
>TRBV19|-|TRBJ2-5
ASSIGSWEHQETQY
>TRBV11-2|TRBD1|TRBJ1-6
ASSWTGNPYNSPLH
>TRBV2|-|TRBJ2-1
ASSEMARGQEQF
>TRBV12-3/TRBV12-4|-|TRBJ1-1
ASSLGQGYTEAF
>TRBV10-2|TRBD2|TRBJ2-7
ASSGSSGAETYYEQY
>TRBV12-3/TRBV12-4|TRBD1|TRBJ1-1
ASSSWTGTEAF
>TRBV5-1|-|TRBJ2-3
ASSPPVRDTQY
>TRBV7-8|TRBD1|TRBJ2-7
ASSPTGTGGSEQY
>TRBV6-1|-|TRBJ2-2
ASKDGALDTGELF
>TRBV27|-|TRBJ2-6
ASADPGANVLT
>TRBV4-3|-|TRBJ2-1
ASSPFRGDNNEQF
>TRBV5-1|TRBD1|TRBJ1-1
ASRGDRGYTEAF
>TRBV6-2/TRBV6-3|-|TRBJ2-7
ASTAGAYEQY